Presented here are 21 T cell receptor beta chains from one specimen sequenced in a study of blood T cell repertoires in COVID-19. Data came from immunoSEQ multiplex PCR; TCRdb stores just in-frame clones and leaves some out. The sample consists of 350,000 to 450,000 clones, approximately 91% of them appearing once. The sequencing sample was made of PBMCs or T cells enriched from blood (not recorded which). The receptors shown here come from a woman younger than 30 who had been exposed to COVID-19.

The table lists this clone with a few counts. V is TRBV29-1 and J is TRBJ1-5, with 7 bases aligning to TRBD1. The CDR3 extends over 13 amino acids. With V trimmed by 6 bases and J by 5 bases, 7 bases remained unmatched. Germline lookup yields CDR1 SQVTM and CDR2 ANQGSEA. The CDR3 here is CSVQGGPYQPQHF. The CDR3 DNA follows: TGCAGCGTCCAGGGGGGCCCTTATCAGCCCCAGCATTTT. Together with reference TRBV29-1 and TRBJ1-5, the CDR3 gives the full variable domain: SAVISQKPSRDICQRGTSLTIQCQVDSQVTMMFWYRQQPGQSLTLIATANQGSEATYESGFVIDKFPISRPNLTFSTLTVSNMSPEDSSIYLCSVQGGPYQPQHFGDGTRLSIL.

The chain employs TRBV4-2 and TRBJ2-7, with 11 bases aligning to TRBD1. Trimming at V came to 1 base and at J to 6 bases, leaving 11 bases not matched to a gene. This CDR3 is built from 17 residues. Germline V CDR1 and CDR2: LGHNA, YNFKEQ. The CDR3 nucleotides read TGTGCCAGCAGCCAAGGGGTTACCGGGACAGGGGGTAGCGAGCAGTACTTC. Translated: CASSQGVTGTGGSEQYF.

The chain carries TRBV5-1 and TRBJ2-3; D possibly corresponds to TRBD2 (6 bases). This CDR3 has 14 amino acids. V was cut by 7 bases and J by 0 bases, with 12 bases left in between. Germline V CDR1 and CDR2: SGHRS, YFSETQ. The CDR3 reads CASAARGSTDTQYF. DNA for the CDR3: TGCGCCAGCGCCGCGCGGGGTAGCACAGATACGCAGTATTTT.

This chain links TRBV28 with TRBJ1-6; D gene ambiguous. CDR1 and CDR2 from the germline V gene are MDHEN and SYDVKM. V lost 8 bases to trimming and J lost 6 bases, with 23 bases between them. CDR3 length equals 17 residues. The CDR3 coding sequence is TGTGCCAGCCCATCTCACCCCGAGGGTAACTTTAATTCACCCCTCCACTTT. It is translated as CASPSHPEGNFNSPLHF.

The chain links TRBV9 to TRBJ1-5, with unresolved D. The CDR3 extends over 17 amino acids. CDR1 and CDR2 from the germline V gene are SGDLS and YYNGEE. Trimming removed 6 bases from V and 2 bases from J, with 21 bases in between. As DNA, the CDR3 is TGTGCCAGCAACGCGGAAGTGGGTGAAACTGGCAATCAGCCCCAGCATTTT. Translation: CASNAEVGETGNQPQHF.

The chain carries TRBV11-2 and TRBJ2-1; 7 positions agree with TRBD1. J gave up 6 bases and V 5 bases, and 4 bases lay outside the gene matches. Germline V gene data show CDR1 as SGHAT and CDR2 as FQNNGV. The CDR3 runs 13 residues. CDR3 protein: CASSPRTGNEQFF. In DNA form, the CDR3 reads TGTGCCAGCAGCCCCAGGACAGGCAATGAGCAGTTCTTC.

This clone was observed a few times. The CDR3 bases are TGTGCCTGGAGTGTAAGGGGATCGGGACAGGGTTATAATTCACCCCTCCACTTT. This translates into CAWSVRGSGQGYNSPLHF. V and J are TRBV30 and TRBJ1-6, with 9 bases that match TRBD1. Per germline, CDR1 GTSNPN and CDR2 SVGIG (reference sequence). The junction had 10 bases not matched to a gene; V was cut back by 0 bases and J by 4 bases. The CDR3 totals 18 residues.

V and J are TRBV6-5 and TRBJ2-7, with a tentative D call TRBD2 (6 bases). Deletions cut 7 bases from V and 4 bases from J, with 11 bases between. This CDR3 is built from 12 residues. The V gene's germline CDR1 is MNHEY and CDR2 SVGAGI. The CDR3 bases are TGTGCCAGCATATTCGGGGGTTACGAGCAGTACTTC. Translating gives CASIFGGYEQYF.

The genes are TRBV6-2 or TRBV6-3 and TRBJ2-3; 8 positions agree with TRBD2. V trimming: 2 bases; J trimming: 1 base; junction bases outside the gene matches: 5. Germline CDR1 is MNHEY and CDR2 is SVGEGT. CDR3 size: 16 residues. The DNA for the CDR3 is TGTGCCAGCAGTTACAATAGGCGGGGGGGCACAGATACGCAGTATTTT. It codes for CASSYNRRGGTDTQYF.

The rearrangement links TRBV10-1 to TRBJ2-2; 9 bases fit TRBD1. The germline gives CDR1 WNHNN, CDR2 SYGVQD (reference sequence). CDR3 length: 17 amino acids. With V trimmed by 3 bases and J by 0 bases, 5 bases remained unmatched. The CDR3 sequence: CASSEWGQGANTGELFF. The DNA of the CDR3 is TGCGCCAGCAGTGAATGGGGACAGGGCGCGAACACCGGGGAGCTGTTTTTT.

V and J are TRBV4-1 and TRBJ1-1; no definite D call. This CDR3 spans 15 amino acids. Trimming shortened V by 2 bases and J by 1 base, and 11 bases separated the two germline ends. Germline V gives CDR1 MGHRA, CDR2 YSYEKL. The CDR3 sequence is CASSQTEQTNTEAFF. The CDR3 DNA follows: TGCGCCAGCAGCCAAACAGAACAGACGAACACTGAAGCTTTCTTT.

The CDR3 reads CASSPDRNNEQYF. The CDR3 nucleotides are TGCGCCAGCAGCCCCGACAGGAACAACGAGCAGTACTTC. The chain combines TRBV5-1 with TRBJ2-7; a weak D match, TRBD1 (6 bases). Germline values: CDR1 SGHRS, CDR2 YFSETQ. The V end was cut by 4 bases, the J end by 5 bases, with 13 bases between. This CDR3 has 13 residues.

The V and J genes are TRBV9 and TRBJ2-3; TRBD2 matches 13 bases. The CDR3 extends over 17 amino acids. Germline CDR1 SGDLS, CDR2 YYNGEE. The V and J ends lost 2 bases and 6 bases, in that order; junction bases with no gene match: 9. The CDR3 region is CASSVSSGTSGADTQYF. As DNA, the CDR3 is TGTGCCAGCAGCGTTTCATCCGGGACTAGCGGGGCGGATACGCAGTATTTT.

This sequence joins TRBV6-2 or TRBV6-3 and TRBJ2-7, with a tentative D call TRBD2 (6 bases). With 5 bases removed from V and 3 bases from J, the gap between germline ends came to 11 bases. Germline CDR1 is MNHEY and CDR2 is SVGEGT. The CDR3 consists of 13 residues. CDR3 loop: CASSLAPSYEQYF. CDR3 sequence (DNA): TGTGCCAGCAGTCTAGCGCCAAGCTACGAGCAGTACTTC.

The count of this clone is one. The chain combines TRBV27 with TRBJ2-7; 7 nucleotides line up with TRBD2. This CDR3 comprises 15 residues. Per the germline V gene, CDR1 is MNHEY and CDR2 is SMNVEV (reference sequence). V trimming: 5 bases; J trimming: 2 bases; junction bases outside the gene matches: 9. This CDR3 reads CASSPSLAETYEQYF. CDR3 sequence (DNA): TGTGCCAGCAGTCCAAGCCTAGCGGAGACCTACGAGCAGTACTTC.

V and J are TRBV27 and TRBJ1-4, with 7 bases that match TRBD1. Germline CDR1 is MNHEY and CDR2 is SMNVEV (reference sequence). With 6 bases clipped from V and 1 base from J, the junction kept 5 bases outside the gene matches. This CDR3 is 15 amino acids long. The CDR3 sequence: CASRKQGLTNEKLFF. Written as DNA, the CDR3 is TGTGCCAGCAGGAAACAGGGGTTAACTAATGAAAAACTGTTTTTT.

Here the CDR3 reads CASSIRTHGYTF. CDR3 bases: TGTGCCAGCAGTATTAGGACACATGGCTACACCTTC. The genes are TRBV6-2 or TRBV6-3 and TRBJ1-2; maybe TRBD1 (5 bases). The V gene lost 5 bases and the J gene lost 6 bases, with 10 bases spanning the gap. The germline V gene encodes CDR1 MNHEY and CDR2 SVGEGT. The CDR3 has 12 residues.

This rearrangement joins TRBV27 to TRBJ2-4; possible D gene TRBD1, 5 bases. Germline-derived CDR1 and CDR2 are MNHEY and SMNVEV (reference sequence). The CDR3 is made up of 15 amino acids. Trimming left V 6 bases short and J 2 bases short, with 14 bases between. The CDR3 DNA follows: TGTGCCAGCAGGGGTGGGGCCCTACCCAAAAACATTCAGTACTTC. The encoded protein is CASRGGALPKNIQYF.

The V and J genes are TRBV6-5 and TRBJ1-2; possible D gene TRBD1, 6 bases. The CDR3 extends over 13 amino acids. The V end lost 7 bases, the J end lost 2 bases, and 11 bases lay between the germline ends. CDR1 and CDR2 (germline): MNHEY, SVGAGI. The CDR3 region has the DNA TGTGCCAGCAAGATACAGGGAAACTATGGCTACACCTTC. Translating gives CASKIQGNYGYTF.

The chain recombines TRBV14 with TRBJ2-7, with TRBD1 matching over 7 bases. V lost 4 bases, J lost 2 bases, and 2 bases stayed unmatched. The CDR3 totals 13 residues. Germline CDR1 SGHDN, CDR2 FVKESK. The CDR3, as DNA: TGTGCCAGCAGCCCGGGACAGCCCTACGAGCAGTACTTC. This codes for CASSPGQPYEQYF.

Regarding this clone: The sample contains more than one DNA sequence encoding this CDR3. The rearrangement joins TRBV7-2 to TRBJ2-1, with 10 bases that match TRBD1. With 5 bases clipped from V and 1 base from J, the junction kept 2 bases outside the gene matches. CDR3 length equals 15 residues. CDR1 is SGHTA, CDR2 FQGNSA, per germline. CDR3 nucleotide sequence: TGTGCCAGCAGCCGGACAGGGGGGTCCTACAATGAGCAGTTCTTC. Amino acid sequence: CASSRTGGSYNEQFF.